These 19 T cell receptor beta chains share one sample of origin, sequenced in a study of CD8+ T cells in alopecia areata. RNA was isolated and reverse transcribed to cDNA, the sequencing template. Repertoires were generated with immunoSEQ multiplex PCR, while TCRdb's copy carries only in-frame clones and drops some. The sample contains about 110,000 clones, under 60% of which appear only once. Specimen: NKG2D-low CD8+ T cells sorted from blood. The source is a human donor with alopecia areata.

The chain employs TRBV11-2 and TRBJ2-5; perhaps D is TRBD1 or TRBD2 (5 bases each). The germline V gene has CDR1 SGHAT and CDR2 FQNNGV. This CDR3 has 15 amino acids. Trimming took off 3 bases at V and 2 bases at J, with 13 bases between the two ends. CDR3 coding DNA: TGTGCCAGCAGCTTGGGTATGGGGGAACAAGAGACCCAGTACTTC. Its protein product is CASSLGMGEQETQYF.

The chain joins TRBV9 to TRBJ2-1; D is ambiguous. CDR3 length equals 12 residues. Germline loops: CDR1 SGDLS, CDR2 YYNGEE. V was cut by 4 bases and J by 8 bases, with 10 bases left in between. The CDR3 nucleotides are TGTGCCAGCAGCTCCGAAGGCGATGAGCAGTTCTTC. Its protein is CASSSEGDEQFF.

This chain connects TRBV27 to TRBJ2-5, with 10 bases identical to TRBD2. This CDR3 is 15 amino acids long. Per the germline V gene, CDR1 is MNHEY and CDR2 is SMNVEV (reference sequence). V lost 5 bases, J lost 2 bases, and 5 bases stayed unmatched. The CDR3 region is CASSRGLARQETQYF. CDR3 in DNA: TGTGCCAGCAGTCGGGGACTAGCGCGACAAGAGACCCAGTACTTC.

In this sample, this clone turned up a few times. This chain links TRBV28 with TRBJ2-1; 10 positions agree with TRBD1. Germline-derived CDR1 and CDR2 are MDHEN and SYDVKM. The CDR3 runs to 14 residues. Losses at the gene ends were 7 bases for V and 8 bases for J; bases not matched to a gene: 8. The CDR3 DNA sequence: TGTGCCAGCACCCGGGACAGGGGATTCCATGAGCAGTTCTTC. Translated: CASTRDRGFHEQFF.

A word on this clone: Other DNA sequences in this specimen translate into the identical CDR3. The rearrangement joins TRBV29-1 to TRBJ2-7, with a tentative D call TRBD2 (5 bases). This CDR3 has 13 residues. Per the germline V gene, CDR1 is SQVTM and CDR2 is ANQGSEA. Between the trimmed V and J ends, which lost 4 bases and 2 bases, there was a span of 12 bases. The CDR3 loop is CSVVGGETYEQYF. DNA of the CDR3: TGCAGCGTTGTAGGAGGAGAAACCTACGAGCAGTACTTC.

The chain carries TRBV9 and TRBJ2-3; the D is unclear. CDR1 is SGDLS and CDR2 is YYNGEE in the germline V gene. V lost 3 bases and J lost 2, with 10 bases in between. The CDR3 is 14 residues long. CDR3 bases: TGTGCCAGCAGCGCCGGTGCGGTCACAGATACGCAGTATTTT. Translation: CASSAGAVTDTQYF. The full variable domain, with the rest looked up from reference TRBV9 and TRBJ2-3, is DSGVTQTPKHLITATGQRVTLRCSPRSGDLSVYWYQQSLDQGLQFLIQYYNGEERAKGNILERFSAQQFPDLHSELNLSSLELGDSALYFCASSAGAVTDTQYFGPGTRLTVL.

The chain uses TRBV6-5 and TRBJ2-1; D not certain. The CDR3 loop spans 14 amino acids. Trimming cost V 5 bases and J 5 bases, with 13 bases left between them. Germline CDR1 MNHEY, CDR2 SVGAGI. The CDR3 sequence: CASSPEPQDNEQFF. The CDR3 nucleotides are TGTGCCAGCAGTCCCGAACCCCAGGACAATGAGCAGTTCTTC.

The chain joins TRBV27 to TRBJ1-2, with D possibly TRBD1 on 5 matching bases. Looked up from germline, CDR1 is MNHEY and CDR2 is SMNVEV (reference sequence). This CDR3 spans 13 amino acids. V was trimmed by 0 bases and J by 6 bases, leaving 8 bases between them. CDR3: CASSLSGVHGYTF. The CDR3 bases are TGTGCCAGCAGTTTATCGGGGGTTCATGGCTACACCTTC.

This clone was counted a few times. The rearrangement links TRBV5-1 to TRBJ2-5, with 14 positions matching TRBD2. The V gene's germline CDR1 is SGHRS and CDR2 YFSETQ. J was trimmed by 2 bases and V by 4 bases; bases with no gene match: 10. The CDR3 has 18 residues. The CDR3 spells CASSPSGLAGVEQETQYF. The DNA for the CDR3 is TGCGCCAGCAGCCCATCGGGACTAGCGGGAGTTGAACAAGAGACCCAGTACTTC.

The chain uses TRBV10-3 and TRBJ2-7, with a weak D call TRBD1 (6 bases). V was trimmed by 0 bases and J by 2 bases, leaving 8 bases between them. The CDR3 is 14 residues long. Germline V gives CDR1 ENHRY, CDR2 SYGVKD. The CDR3 region is CAISESTGPYEQYF. CDR3 DNA: TGTGCCATCAGTGAGTCAACAGGGCCCTACGAGCAGTACTTC.

The chain combines TRBV10-3 with TRBJ1-1, with a weak D call TRBD1 (6 bases). The CDR3 covers 13 residues. V lost 4 bases, J lost 7 bases, and 13 bases lay in between. Germline assignment: CDR1 ENHRY and CDR2 SYGVKD. The CDR3, as DNA: TGTGCCATCAGTGGGGTCGGACAGCTTGAAGCTTTCTTT. Protein sequence: CAISGVGQLEAFF.

J is TRBJ2-5 and V is TRBV4-1, with TRBD2 as a possible D gene (7 bases). V was shortened by 0 bases and J by 5 bases, with 13 bases between the two germline ends. The CDR3 runs to 15 residues. CDR1 and CDR2 from the germline V gene are MGHRA and YSYEKL. CDR3 sequence: CASSQDPGEGETQYF. CDR3 nucleotides: TGCGCCAGCAGCCAAGATCCAGGGGAGGGTGAGACCCAGTACTTC.

This chain joins TRBV12-5 and TRBJ2-1; 12 nucleotides align to TRBD2. This CDR3 contains 21 residues. Germline CDR1 LGHNT, CDR2 FRNRAP. J lost 1 base, V lost 1 base, and 14 bases had no gene match. CDR3 coding DNA: TGTGCTAGTGGTTTGGATCCAGGGGCTAGCGGGAGGGCCAGGTCCTACAATGAGCAGTTCTTC. Translation: CASGLDPGASGRARSYNEQFF.

This clone occurred once. This rearrangement joins TRBV6-1 to TRBJ2-6; D gene ambiguous. Trimming shortened V by 2 bases and J by 2 bases, and 10 bases separated the two germline ends. The germline V gene has CDR1 MNHNS and CDR2 SASEGT. The CDR3 covers 16 residues. The CDR3 is CASSEILTTGANVLTF. The CDR3 nucleotides read TGTGCCAGCAGTGAAATACTGACAACTGGGGCCAACGTCCTGACTTTC.

To note about this clone: Compared with germline, one end of the junction differs, possibly owing to a read error. As DNA, the CDR3 is TGTGCTAGCAGCTCCAGGGGGGACGAGACCCAGTACTTC. Translation: CASSSRGDETQYF. J is TRBJ2-5 and V is TRBV7-7, with D possibly being TRBD1 (7 bases). CDR1 and CDR2 from the germline V gene are SSHAT and FNYEAQ (reference sequence). CDR3 length: 13 residues.

The chain employs TRBV29-1 and TRBJ2-3, with unresolved D. Germline V gene sequence: CDR1 SQVTM, CDR2 ANQGSEA. V shed 6 bases and J shed 0 bases, with 19 bases lying between them. The CDR3 has 16 amino acids. Here the CDR3 reads CSVARSVETSTDTQYF. The DNA of the CDR3 is TGCAGCGTAGCACGAAGCGTTGAAACTAGCACAGATACGCAGTATTTT.

This clone was observed a handful of times. This chain uses TRBV27 with TRBJ2-7; D is perhaps TRBD1 (6 bases). The CDR3 length is 15 residues. In germline, CDR1 is MNHEY, CDR2 SMNVEV (reference sequence). V lost 3 bases to trimming and J lost 5 bases, with 17 bases between them. The CDR3 loop reads CASSLGSGALNEQYF. As DNA, the CDR3 is TGTGCCAGCAGTTTGGGTTCAGGGGCTCTAAACGAGCAGTACTTC.

The rearrangement uses TRBV5-1 and TRBJ1-5; the D gene is possibly TRBD1 (6 bases). The V end lost 7 bases, the J end lost 10 bases, and 24 bases lay between the germline ends. CDR3 length: 15 residues. The germline V gene encodes CDR1 SGHRS and CDR2 YFSETQ. The CDR3: CASSSEFGGGEPQHF. In DNA form, the CDR3 reads TGCGCCAGCTCCTCTGAGTTCGGTGGGGGCGAACCCCAGCATTTT.

This clone occurred a few times. This chain uses TRBV7-9 with TRBJ1-5, with TRBD1 matching 7 bases. CDR1 and CDR2 (germline): SEHNR, FQNEAQ (reference sequence). The CDR3 runs 14 residues. V lost 5 bases, J lost 1 base, and 2 bases stayed unmatched. The CDR3 here is CASSPTGSNQPQHF. In DNA, the CDR3 is TGTGCCAGCAGCCCGACAGGGAGCAATCAGCCCCAGCATTTT. The full variable domain, completed using reference TRBV7-9 and TRBJ1-5, is DTGVSQNPRHKITKRGQNVTFRCDPISEHNRLYWYRQTLGQGPEFLTYFQNEAQLEKSRLLSDRFSAERPKGSFSTLEIQRTEQGDSAMYLCASSPTGSNQPQHFGDGTRLSIL.